This entry lists 23 T cell receptor beta chains sequenced from one sample in a study of blood T cell repertoires in COVID-19. Libraries were prepared by immunoSEQ multiplex PCR; TCRdb keeps only in-frame clonotypes and omits some of them. The table shows approximately 100,000 clones, with 80% to 90% occurring only once. The sequenced material came from peripheral blood. These receptors were collected from a woman under 40 with acute or convalescent COVID-19.

The rearrangement joins TRBV5-1 to TRBJ1-5; TRBD1 might be the D (6 bases). The CDR3 contains 11 residues. Germline CDR1 reads SGHRS; CDR2 reads YFSETQ. V was clipped by 7 bases and J by 12 bases, with 14 bases between them. The CDR3 sequence: CASGGQRGQHF. DNA of the CDR3: TGCGCCAGCGGGGGACAAAGGGGCCAGCATTTT.

The rearrangement joins TRBV11-2 to TRBJ1-6; 7 bases fit TRBD1. The CDR3 consists of 16 residues. In germline, CDR1 is SGHAT, CDR2 FQNNGV. Trimming took 6 bases from V and 3 from J; bases not matched to a gene: 8. The CDR3 spells CASRKGGDNYNSPLHF. The CDR3 DNA reads TGTGCCAGCAGAAAAGGGGGCGACAACTATAATTCACCCCTCCACTTT.

The chain combines TRBV2 with TRBJ2-2, with D maybe TRBD1 (6 bases). The germline gives CDR1 SNHLY, CDR2 FYNNEI. The V end lost 6 bases, the J end lost 2 bases, and 16 bases lay between the germline ends. This CDR3 comprises 16 residues. The CDR3 DNA is TGTGCCAGCAGAAGGGGAAAACAGGGAAACACCGGGGAGCTGTTTTTT. Encoded protein: CASRRGKQGNTGELFF.

The chain uses TRBV2 and TRBJ1-5, with D hard to call. The V gene lost 8 bases and the J gene lost 4 bases, with 12 bases spanning the gap. Per the germline V gene, CDR1 is SNHLY and CDR2 is FYNNEI. The CDR3 sequence is 13 residues long. CDR3 region: CASRPAGNQPQHF. Here the CDR3 DNA reads TGTGCCAGCCGCCCGGCAGGTAATCAGCCCCAGCATTTT.

The chain joins TRBV6-5 to TRBJ1-2; 9 bases line up with TRBD1. CDR1 and CDR2 from the germline V gene are MNHEY and SVGAGI. The V gene end was trimmed by 2 bases and the J gene end by 7 bases; junction bases not matched to a gene: 5. There are 14 residues in the CDR3. CDR3 DNA: TGTGCCAGCAGTTACGCCACAGGGGGCTCTGGCTACACCTTC. Translating gives CASSYATGGSGYTF.

This chain uses TRBV27 with TRBJ2-7; 11 bases fit TRBD2. The CDR3 covers 15 residues. V lost 4 bases to trimming and J lost 4 bases; unmatched junction nucleotides: 6. The V gene's germline CDR1 is MNHEY and CDR2 SMNVEV (reference sequence). This CDR3 reads CASSSTSGTRYEQYF. The CDR3 coding sequence is TGTGCCAGCAGTTCGACTAGCGGGACCCGTTACGAGCAGTACTTC.

The chain combines TRBV9 with TRBJ2-1; 8 bases match TRBD1. The V gene's germline CDR1 is SGDLS and CDR2 YYNGEE. This CDR3 contains 16 residues. Trimming at V came to 3 bases and at J to 8 bases, leaving 13 bases not matched to a gene. CDR3 sequence reads: CASSAVVGQGDHEQFF. For the CDR3, the DNA is TGTGCCAGCAGCGCAGTAGTAGGACAGGGAGATCATGAGCAGTTCTTC.

The chain has TRBV30 and TRBJ2-3; 9 bases map to TRBD2. Germline-derived CDR1 and CDR2 are GTSNPN and SVGIG (reference sequence). The V segment lost 7 bases and the J segment 3 bases; nucleotides outside the gene matches: 8. The CDR3 runs to 14 residues. For the CDR3, the DNA is TGTGCCTTCATTAGCGGGGGTCCAACAGATACGCAGTATTTT. Encoded protein: CAFISGGPTDTQYF.

This chain's CDR3 is CASSLDFPFTEAFF. The CDR3 DNA is TGCGCCAGCAGCTTGGATTTTCCATTCACTGAAGCTTTCTTT. J is TRBJ1-1 and V is TRBV5-1; no clear D. Between the trimmed V and J ends, which lost 0 bases and 4 bases, there was a span of 10 bases. The CDR3 loop spans 14 amino acids. Germline lookup yields CDR1 SGHRS and CDR2 YFSETQ. Full variable domain (missing parts from reference TRBV5-1 and TRBJ1-1): KAGVTQTPRYLIKTRGQQVTLSCSPISGHRSVSWYQQTPGQGLQFLFEYFSETQRNKGNFPGRFSGRQFSNSRSEMNVSTLELGDSALYLCASSLDFPFTEAFFGQGTRLTVV.

This chain joins TRBV28 and TRBJ2-3, with a tentative D call TRBD1 (5 bases). Per the germline V gene, CDR1 is MDHEN and CDR2 is SYDVKM. The CDR3 spans 17 residues. Deletions cut 3 bases from V and 1 base from J, with 17 bases between. CDR3 loop: CASSFPLSGMGTDTQYF. CDR3 sequence (DNA): TGTGCCAGCAGTTTTCCCCTTTCAGGGATGGGCACAGATACGCAGTATTTT.

V is TRBV5-1 and J is TRBJ1-6; 10 bases agree with TRBD1. This CDR3 is built from 14 residues. V shed 4 bases, J shed 8 bases, and the junction held 3 bases outside the gene matches. The germline gives CDR1 SGHRS, CDR2 YFSETQ. The CDR3 DNA reads TGCGCCAGCAGCAACGGACAGGGGGATTCACCCCTCCACTTT. Translating gives CASSNGQGDSPLHF.

The V and J genes are TRBV19 and TRBJ1-1; 10 bases are shared with TRBD1. V shed 6 bases and J 4 bases; nucleotides not matched to a gene: 5. Germline CDR1 and CDR2: LNHDA and SQIVND (reference sequence). This CDR3 has 14 residues. The CDR3 DNA sequence: TGTGCCAGTAGGGACAGGGGGAGGGGCACTGAAGCTTTCTTT. Its translation: CASRDRGRGTEAFF.

This sequence joins TRBV6-5 and TRBJ1-6; D gene unclear. This CDR3 has 12 residues. Germline V gives CDR1 MNHEY, CDR2 SVGAGI. Trimming shortened V by 2 bases and J by 7 bases, and 3 bases separated the two germline ends. CDR3 residues: CASSYLNSPLHF. In DNA form, the CDR3 reads TGTGCCAGCAGTTACCTCAATTCACCCCTCCACTTT.

The V gene is TRBV6-5, the J gene TRBJ1-3; D remains ambiguous. Germline V gives CDR1 MNHEY, CDR2 SVGAGI. V gave up 0 bases and J gave up 4 bases, with 7 bases separating them. This CDR3 spans 14 amino acids. CDR3 in amino acids: CASSYSHGGNTIYF. The DNA of the CDR3 is TGTGCCAGCAGTTACTCCCACGGGGGAAACACCATATATTTT.

This clone was seen once. The chain has TRBV25-1 and TRBJ1-5; TRBD1 matches 9 bases. Germline CDR1 reads MGHDK; CDR2 reads SYGVNS. The V gene end was trimmed by 0 bases and the J gene end by 3 bases; junction bases not matched to a gene: 3. The CDR3 runs 16 residues. The CDR3 region is CASSEYTGGVNQPQHF. CDR3 DNA: TGTGCCAGCAGTGAATATACAGGGGGCGTCAATCAGCCCCAGCATTTT.

This chain links TRBV6-6 with TRBJ2-7; 9 nucleotides align to TRBD2. CDR3 length: 17 residues. From germline, CDR1 is MNHNY and CDR2 SVGAGI (reference sequence). Trimming took 5 bases from V and 1 from J; bases not matched to a gene: 12. Written as DNA, the CDR3 is TGTGCCAGCAGTCGGGGGGCAATAGCGGGGGTTTCCTACGAGCAGTACTTC. Its translation: CASSRGAIAGVSYEQYF.

The genes are TRBV25-1 and TRBJ2-6, with TRBD1 matching over 7 bases. The junction had 6 bases not matched to a gene; V was cut back by 2 bases and J by 2 bases. This CDR3 has 17 residues. Germline V gives CDR1 MGHDK, CDR2 SYGVNS. The CDR3 region has the DNA TGTGCCAGCAGTGAAGCGATAGGGGGCCCTGGGGCCAACGTCCTGACTTTC. Amino acids: CASSEAIGGPGANVLTF.

This chain connects TRBV3-1 (or the pseudogene TRBV3-2) to TRBJ1-2; 7 bases match TRBD1. The V and J ends lost 7 bases and 9 bases, in that order; junction bases with no gene match: 14. The germline gives CDR1 LGHDT, CDR2 YNNKEL (reference sequence). The CDR3 has 14 amino acids. The CDR3 sequence is CASKSQDREGSYTF. The DNA of the CDR3 is TGTGCCAGCAAATCCCAAGACAGGGAAGGTAGCTACACCTTC.

The chain uses TRBV5-1 and TRBJ1-4, with TRBD1 matching over 7 bases. With 4 bases clipped from V and 3 bases from J, the junction kept 3 bases outside the gene matches. The CDR3 sequence is 14 residues long. The germline V gene has CDR1 SGHRS and CDR2 YFSETQ. CDR3 DNA: TGCGCCAGCAGCCCGGGACAGTCTAATGAAAAACTGTTTTTT. It codes for CASSPGQSNEKLFF.

This chain uses TRBV28 with TRBJ1-1; a weak D match, TRBD1 (5 bases). The germline V gene encodes CDR1 MDHEN and CDR2 SYDVKM. The CDR3 runs 17 residues. V lost 3 bases, J lost 5 bases, and 22 bases lay in between. CDR3 in amino acids: CASSFGWGDPGGTEAFF. The DNA for the CDR3 is TGTGCCAGCAGTTTTGGGTGGGGGGACCCCGGCGGGACTGAAGCTTTCTTT.

The chain has TRBV12-5 and TRBJ1-2, with TRBD1 matching over 10 bases. CDR1 LGHNT and CDR2 FRNRAP come from the germline V gene. The trim removed 7 bases at V and 6 bases at J, leaving 8 bases unmatched. The CDR3 totals 14 residues. The CDR3 nucleotides are TGTGCTAGTGCCACGACAGGGGGCGCAGATGGCTACACCTTC. Residues: CASATTGGADGYTF.

The chain carries TRBV5-4 and TRBJ1-1, with TRBD1 matching 7 bases. The CDR3 is 15 amino acids. The ends lost 5 bases at V and 3 bases at J; junction bases unmatched: 10. Germline V gene lookup returns CDR1 SGHNT and CDR2 YYREEE (reference sequence). CDR3 nucleotides: TGTGCCAGCAGGAGGGTGGGACAGACGGACACTGAAGCTTTCTTT. This encodes CASRRVGQTDTEAFF.

The chain recombines TRBV18 with TRBJ2-2; 9 nucleotides align to TRBD2. The CDR3 covers 15 residues. CDR1 is KGHSH and CDR2 is LQKENI in the germline V gene. The J segment lost 3 bases and the V segment lost 3 bases, leaving 2 bases of the junction unmatched. For the CDR3, the DNA is TGTGCCAGCTCACCGGGACTAGCAGACACCGGGGAGCTGTTTTTT. Its translation is CASSPGLADTGELFF. Variable domain in full (rest from reference TRBV18 and TRBJ2-2): NAGVMQNPRHLVRRRGQEARLRCSPMKGHSHVYWYRQLPEEGLKFMVYLQKENIIDESGMPKERFSAEFPKEGPSILRIQQVVRGDSAAYFCASSPGLADTGELFFGEGSRLTVL.